Below, 3 T cell receptor beta chains from the same sample are listed, as sequenced in a study of graft-versus-host responses after intestinal transplantation. Repertoires were generated with immunoSEQ multiplex PCR, while TCRdb's copy carries only in-frame clones and drops some. The sample lists 90,000 to 150,000 clones, roughly 91% occurring once. Their recognized antigens are unknown. Sequencing used unstimulated CD4+ T cells sorted from spleen or lymph node cells, obtained before intestinal transplant. The receptors come from a human donor who received an intestinal transplant.

As DNA, the CDR3 is TGTGCCAGCAGTGTTACTAGCGGCTCCTACAATGAGCAGTTCTTC. Translating gives CASSVTSGSYNEQFF. This chain uses TRBV6-1 with TRBJ2-1, with 8 bases that match TRBD2. V was clipped by 4 bases and J by 0 bases; unmatched bases: 2. Per the germline V gene, CDR1 is MNHNS and CDR2 is SASEGT. The CDR3 loop spans 15 amino acids.

The genes are TRBV29-1 and TRBJ2-5; no firm D call. In germline, CDR1 is SQVTM, CDR2 ANQGSEA. The CDR3 sequence is 14 residues long. Trimming left V 3 bases short and J 1 base short, with 12 bases between. The CDR3 DNA reads TGCAGCGTTGAGGATCGAGGCACCCAAGAGACCCAGTACTTC. It translates to CSVEDRGTQETQYF.

V is TRBV14 and J is TRBJ2-7; TRBD1 is a possible D gene (5 bases). V shed 1 base and J shed 7 bases, with 14 bases lying between them. Germline-derived CDR1 and CDR2 are SGHDN and FVKESK. The CDR3 length is 14 residues. The CDR3 sequence: CASSQVVRDGEQYF. The CDR3 nucleotides are TGTGCCAGCAGCCAAGTTGTCAGGGATGGAGAGCAGTACTTC.